Described below is a single T cell receptor (beta chain) sequence and its context. Its matching antigen is unknown. The same CDR3 arises from other DNA sequences in this sample as well. The germline V gene encodes CDR1 MDHEN and CDR2 SYDVKM. V lost 6 bases, J lost 0 bases, and 3 bases stayed unmatched. This CDR3 is built from 15 residues. Some clones are missing from TCRdb's copy, which holds only in-frame ones; the method was immunoSEQ multiplex PCR. The sample yields around 250,000 clones, roughly 70% seen once. The sample comes from a study of cytotoxic CD8 clonotypes in ibrutinib-treated CLL. Study-wide findings and caveats: Ibrutinib response saw clonality rise, and progression saw it return toward baseline. Baseline clonality, higher than in age-matched healthy donors, tracked circulating CD8+ T-cell counts.

V and J are TRBV28 and TRBJ1-4; 8 bases fit TRBD1. Sequencing was performed on PBMCs, taken after 24 months of ibrutinib treatment. The TCR comes from a human donor with chronic lymphocytic leukemia. The CDR3 loop reads CASSLQGATNEKLFF. The CDR3 DNA reads as TGTGCCAGCAGCCTACAGGGGGCAACTAATGAAAAACTGTTTTTT.